Below, 24 T cell receptor beta chains from the same sample are listed, as sequenced in a study of cytomegalovirus exposure and HLA in healthy donors. PCR was performed using 60 Vbeta and 13 Jbeta primers. Sequencing used immunoSEQ multiplex PCR; TCRdb keeps in-frame clones, though not all of them. The table records more than 150,000 clones, roughly 78% of them present only once. The sequenced sample was PBMCs. The receptors were gathered from a woman in her thirties in good health and CMV-seronegative.

The rearrangement joins TRBV27 to TRBJ2-7, with TRBD2 identical over 10 bases. CDR3 size: 14 residues. The ends lost 3 bases at V and 4 bases at J; junction bases unmatched: 3. The germline gives CDR1 MNHEY, CDR2 SMNVEV (reference sequence). CDR3 sequence reads: CASSLGSGGYEQYF. As DNA, the CDR3 is TGTGCCAGCAGTTTGGGTAGCGGGGGGTACGAGCAGTACTTC.

The CDR3 is CAWAQEVNQPQHF. CDR3 DNA sequence: TGTGCCTGGGCCCAGGAGGTCAATCAGCCCCAGCATTTT. The chain joins TRBV30 to TRBJ1-5, with D uncertain. The CDR3 totals 13 residues. Germline V gene sequence: CDR1 GTSNPN, CDR2 SVGIG (reference sequence). V was pared by 5 bases and J by 3 bases, with 11 bases between.

The rearrangement joins TRBV7-2 to TRBJ1-2; D gene ambiguous. The CDR3 is 13 amino acids. The germline V and J ends were trimmed by 2 bases and 7 bases, with 11 bases remaining between them. Germline CDR1 reads SGHTA; CDR2 reads FQGNSA. CDR3 bases: TGTGCCAGCAGCTTACGAGGTTTCTCTGGCTACACCTTC. This encodes CASSLRGFSGYTF.

This chain connects TRBV7-8 to TRBJ2-7; 8 nucleotides match TRBD1. The J segment lost 7 bases and the V segment lost 5 bases, leaving 13 bases of the junction unmatched. CDR1 is SGHVS and CDR2 is FQNEAQ in the germline V gene. The CDR3 is 15 residues long. In DNA, the CDR3 is TGTGCCAGCAGCGGAATCGGGACAGGTGGTTCGGAGCAGTACTTC. Its translation: CASSGIGTGGSEQYF.

This rearrangement joins TRBV19 to TRBJ2-2; D gene ambiguous. The CDR3 is 16 amino acids. V was shortened by 3 bases and J by 1 base, with 12 bases between the two germline ends. Germline V gives CDR1 LNHDA, CDR2 SQIVND (reference sequence). The DNA for the CDR3 is TGTGCCAGTAGTATTTATGGCAGAAAGAACACCGGGGAGCTGTTTTTT. Translation: CASSIYGRKNTGELFF.

This clone showed up just once. V gene TRBV10-3 combines with J gene TRBJ2-2, with 13 bases lining up with TRBD2. Trimming took 6 bases from V and 1 from J; bases not matched to a gene: 2. The germline V gene has CDR1 ENHRY and CDR2 SYGVKD. The CDR3 extends over 16 amino acids. The CDR3, as DNA: TGTGCCATCAGACTAGCGGGGGGGAGGAACACCGGGGAGCTGTTTTTT. This sequence encodes CAIRLAGGRNTGELFF.

Here the CDR3 reads CASTDPGGGGNTIYF. The CDR3 region has the DNA TGTGCCAGCACCGATCCGGGGGGCGGTGGAAACACCATATATTTT. V gene TRBV25-1 combines with J gene TRBJ1-3; a weak D match, TRBD1 (6 bases). V was trimmed by 7 bases and J by 3 bases, leaving 16 bases between them. This CDR3 region has 15 residues. CDR1 and CDR2 (germline): MGHDK, SYGVNS.

This clone was detected only once. The chain uses TRBV10-1 and TRBJ2-3; D is perhaps TRBD2 (5 bases). Per the germline V gene, CDR1 is WNHNN and CDR2 is SYGVQD (reference sequence). V was trimmed by 7 bases and J by 2 bases, leaving 10 bases between them. The CDR3 sequence is 13 residues long. The CDR3 is CASTNDYTDTQYF. CDR3 DNA: TGCGCCAGCACCAACGACTACACAGATACGCAGTATTTT.

Concerning this clone: The junction shows a germline mismatch at one end, possibly a read error. The V and J genes are TRBV4-3 and TRBJ1-1; 8 bases agree with TRBD1. The CDR3 sequence is 16 residues long. The germline CDR1 and CDR2 sequences are LGHNA and YSLEER. DNA for the CDR3: TGCGCCAGCAGGCAAGGGACAGGCGCTTACTGGACTGAAGCTTTCTTT. Residues: CASRQGTGAYWTEAFF.

CDR3 sequence (DNA): TGTGCCAGCAGCTCCAGGGACTTCAACTCCTACAATGAGCAGTTCTTC. Translation: CASSSRDFNSYNEQFF. The chain recombines TRBV5-6 with TRBJ2-1; D may be TRBD2 (6 bases). Looked up from germline, CDR1 is SGHDT and CDR2 is YYEEEE. This CDR3 region has 16 residues. V was cut by 3 bases and J by 0 bases, with 13 bases left in between.

A note on this clone: A junction boundary mismatches the germline segment, possibly from a read error. The chain couples TRBV7-9 to TRBJ2-1; weak D call: TRBD2 (7 bases). The CDR3 has 16 residues. Germline CDR1 reads SEHNR; CDR2 reads FQNEAQ (reference sequence). CDR3 amino acids: CASTLSGGISYNEQFF. Written as DNA, the CDR3 is TGTGCCAGCACCTTATCGGGGGGCATCTCCTACAATGAGCAGTTCTTC.

V and J are TRBV2 and TRBJ2-7; 9 bases match TRBD1. The CDR3 extends over 14 amino acids. In germline, CDR1 is SNHLY, CDR2 FYNNEI. J gave up 1 base and V 5 bases, and 3 bases lay outside the gene matches. In DNA, the CDR3 is TGTGCCAGCAGTATCGACAGGGGGTCCTACGAGCAGTACTTC. Translated: CASSIDRGSYEQYF.

The rearrangement joins TRBV5-5 to TRBJ1-6, with D hard to call. The germline V gene encodes CDR1 SGHKS and CDR2 YYEKEE (reference sequence). With 0 bases removed from V and 10 bases from J, the gap between germline ends came to 11 bases. The CDR3 consists of 14 residues. CDR3 sequence: CASSLDLAVSPLHF. Here the CDR3 DNA reads TGTGCCAGCAGCTTGGATTTGGCGGTATCACCCCTCCACTTT.

The V gene is TRBV5-1, the J gene TRBJ2-2; TRBD2 matches 13 bases. V shed 5 bases and J 3 bases; nucleotides not matched to a gene: 10. The length of the CDR3 is 18 residues. Germline lookup yields CDR1 SGHRS and CDR2 YFSETQ. CDR3 amino acids: CASSRTSGGVLDTGELFF. CDR3 nucleotides: TGCGCCAGCAGTCGCACTAGCGGGGGGGTCCTAGACACCGGGGAGCTGTTTTTT.

This clone came up once. The genes are TRBV11-2 and TRBJ2-7; TRBD2 matches at 11 bases. Germline assignment: CDR1 SGHAT and CDR2 FQNNGV. This CDR3 contains 14 residues. With 5 bases clipped from V and 4 bases from J, the junction kept 4 bases outside the gene matches. The DNA for the CDR3 is TGTGCCAGCAGCCCTACTAGCGGGGGATACGAGCAGTACTTC. This encodes CASSPTSGGYEQYF.

The CDR3 nucleotides read TGTGCCAGCAGCCCAATTCAGGGGCACCTTGAGCAGTTCTTC. Protein sequence: CASSPIQGHLEQFF. The chain uses TRBV2 and TRBJ2-1; maybe TRBD1 (6 bases). The CDR3 has 14 residues. The germline gives CDR1 SNHLY, CDR2 FYNNEI. V lost 6 bases and J 9 bases, leaving 18 bases between the germline ends.

The chain combines TRBV4-3 with TRBJ1-2; no definite D call. Between the trimmed V and J ends, which lost 1 base and 2 bases, there was a span of 17 bases. This CDR3 has 17 amino acids. CDR1 is LGHNA and CDR2 is YSLEER in the germline V gene. This chain's CDR3 is CASSQVTVRLSNYGYTF. CDR3 sequence (DNA): TGCGCCAGCAGCCAAGTCACTGTCCGCCTCTCCAACTATGGCTACACCTTC.

The rearrangement uses TRBV5-1 and TRBJ2-3; 9 bases are shared with TRBD2. CDR1 and CDR2 (germline): SGHRS, YFSETQ. This CDR3 contains 17 residues. After removal of 4 bases from V and 0 bases from J, the junction contained 9 bases not matched to a gene. In nucleotides, the CDR3 is TGCGCCAGCAGCACCGGGACTAGCTCGCAAAGCACAGATACGCAGTATTTT. Translating it yields CASSTGTSSQSTDTQYF.

V and J are TRBV5-1 and TRBJ1-1; D possibly corresponds to TRBD1 (5 bases). Germline V lookup: CDR1 SGHRS, CDR2 YFSETQ. The CDR3 covers 16 residues. Trimming pared 1 base from V and 8 bases from J, leaving 21 bases between. The CDR3 DNA sequence: TGCGCCAGCAGCTTGATTACCGGGGGATGGGGCAAGGAAGCTTTCTTT. Translation gives CASSLITGGWGKEAFF.

The chain employs TRBV4-3 and TRBJ1-5; D call uncertain. The CDR3 extends over 15 amino acids. Trimming stripped 0 bases from V and 6 bases from J, with 12 bases between. The germline V gene has CDR1 LGHNA and CDR2 YSLEER. CDR3 in DNA: TGCGCCAGCAGCCAAGATGTCGGGGTTGGTCAGCCCCAGCATTTT. It specifies CASSQDVGVGQPQHF.

This clone has a handful of counts. The rearrangement uses TRBV4-1 and TRBJ1-5; 9 bases line up with TRBD1. V was pared by 5 bases and J by 6 bases, with 14 bases of the junction left unmatched. The CDR3 has 17 amino acids. In germline, CDR1 is MGHRA, CDR2 YSYEKL. The CDR3 region is CASSDRTGVALGQPQHF. The CDR3 nucleotides are TGCGCCAGCAGCGATCGGACAGGGGTGGCTTTGGGTCAGCCCCAGCATTTT.

V and J are TRBV5-1 and TRBJ1-1; 9 positions agree with TRBD1. The ends lost 4 bases at V and 1 base at J; junction bases unmatched: 2. Germline CDR1 and CDR2: SGHRS and YFSETQ. This CDR3 contains 14 residues. The chain's CDR3 is CASSTQGANTEAFF. CDR3 nucleotide sequence: TGCGCCAGCAGCACACAGGGGGCGAACACTGAAGCTTTCTTT.

J is TRBJ1-2 and V is TRBV6-5; 8 nucleotides line up with TRBD1. Germline CDR1 reads MNHEY; CDR2 reads SVGAGI. V lost 7 bases, J lost 8 bases, and 9 bases stayed unmatched. This CDR3 is 13 amino acids long. The CDR3 nucleotides read TGTGCCAGCAAAGACAGGGGAATACAAGGCTACACCTTC. This codes for CASKDRGIQGYTF.

The rearrangement joins TRBV12-5 to TRBJ2-3, with D possibly matching TRBD2 (5 bases). V was pared by 0 bases and J by 4 bases, with 11 bases between. This CDR3 comprises 15 residues. The germline V gene has CDR1 LGHNT and CDR2 FRNRAP. Here the CDR3 DNA reads TGTGCTAGTGGTTTGGTCAGACTAACTGCAGATACGCAGTATTTT. It codes for CASGLVRLTADTQYF.